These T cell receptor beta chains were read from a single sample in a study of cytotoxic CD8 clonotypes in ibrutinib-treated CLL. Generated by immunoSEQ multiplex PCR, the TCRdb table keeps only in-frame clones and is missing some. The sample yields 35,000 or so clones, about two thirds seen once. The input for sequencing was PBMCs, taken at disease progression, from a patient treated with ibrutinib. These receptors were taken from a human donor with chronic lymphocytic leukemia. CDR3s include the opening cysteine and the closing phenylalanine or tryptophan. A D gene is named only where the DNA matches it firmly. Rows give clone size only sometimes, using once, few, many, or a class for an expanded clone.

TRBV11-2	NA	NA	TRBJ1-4	TGTGCCAGCAGCTCGATCGGGCAGGGGAATGAAAAACTGTTTTTT	CASSSIGQGNEKLFF
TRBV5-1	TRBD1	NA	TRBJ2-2	TGCGCCAGCAGCTTGCGGACAGGGGGTGACTCCGGGGAGCTGTTTTTT	CASSLRTGGDSGELFF
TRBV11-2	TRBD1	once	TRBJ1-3	TGTGCCAGCAGCTCGACAGGGGGCAGAAACACCATATATTTT	CASSSTGGRNTIYF
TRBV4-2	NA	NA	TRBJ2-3	TGTGCCAGCAGCCAAGAGGCAGCGCCTAGGACAGATACGCAGTATTTT	CASSQEAAPRTDTQYF
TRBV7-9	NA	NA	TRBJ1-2	TGTGCCAGCAGCTTAGAAGGAGGGAGGTGGTCCTATGGCTACACCTTC	CASSLEGGRWSYGYTF
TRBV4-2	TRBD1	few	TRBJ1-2	TGTGCCAGCAGGCGGGACAGGACATATGGCTACACCTTC	CASRRDRTYGYTF
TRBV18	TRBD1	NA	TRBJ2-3	TGTGCCAGCTCCATGCTAATAATCTCCGTGGGACAGGGCGCCCCAGATACGCAGTATTTT	CASSMLIISVGQGAPDTQYF
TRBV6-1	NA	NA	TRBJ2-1	TGTGCCAGCACCTTTGGGTCAAAGCAGTTCTTC	CASTFGSKQFF
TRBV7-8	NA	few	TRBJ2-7	TGTGCCAGCAGCTTAGGGGGTAGTCCTGGAGGGCAGTACTTC	CASSLGGSPGGQYF
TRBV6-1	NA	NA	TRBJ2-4	TGTGCCAGCAGTCCCTCGGAACAACGGTACTTC	CASSPSEQRYF
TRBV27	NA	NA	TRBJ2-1	TGTGCCAGTCTCCAAGAGGCAGGCTACAATGAGCAGTTCTTC	CASLQEAGYNEQFF
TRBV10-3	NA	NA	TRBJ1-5	TGTGCCATCAGTGACAGGCTAGGGCCCAATCAGCCCCAGCATTTT	CAISDRLGPNQPQHF
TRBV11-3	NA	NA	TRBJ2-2	TGTGCCAGCAGCTTTAGTAACCTCCGGGGAGCGAACACCGGGGAGCTGTTTTTT	CASSFSNLRGANTGELFF
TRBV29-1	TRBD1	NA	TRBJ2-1	TGCAGCGTTGATGGGGACAGGGGGCTTTATGAGCAGTTCTTC	CSVDGDRGLYEQFF
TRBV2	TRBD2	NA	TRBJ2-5	TGTGCCAGCAGTGGAAACTTAGCGGGGGGCAAAGAGACCCAGTACTTC	CASSGNLAGGKETQYF
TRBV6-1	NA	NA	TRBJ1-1	TGTGCCAGCTCACGAACGGGCGCTGAAGCTTTCTTT	CASSRTGAEAFF
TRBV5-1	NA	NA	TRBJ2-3	TGCACCAGCAGCTACACAGATACGCAGTATTTT	CTSSYTDTQYF
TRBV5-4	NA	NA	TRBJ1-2	TGTGCCAGCAGCTCGGCGGGGGGTCGGGACTATGGCTACACCTTC	CASSSAGGRDYGYTF
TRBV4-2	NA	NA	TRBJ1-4	TGTGCCAGCTCCGACACAGACGGTGAAAAACTGTTTTTT	CASSDTDGEKLFF
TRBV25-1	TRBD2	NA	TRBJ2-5	TGTGCCAGCAGCTTTAGCGGGGGGGCCGGGGAGACCCAGTACTTC	CASSFSGGAGETQYF
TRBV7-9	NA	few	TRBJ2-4	TGTGCCAGCAGCTCAGGGACCCCCACCATCAAAAACATTCAGTACTTC	CASSSGTPTIKNIQYF
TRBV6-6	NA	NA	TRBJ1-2	TGTGCCAGCATTCTAGCAAAAAACTATGGCTACACCTTC	CASILAKNYGYTF
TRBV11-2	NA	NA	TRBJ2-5	TGTGCCAGCAGCCCCTGGCCTTGGGCGGGGATCTTCCAAGAGACCCAGTACTTC	CASSPWPWAGIFQETQYF
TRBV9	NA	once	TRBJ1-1	TGTGCCAGCAGCGTGTTACAGGGAAGCGCTGAAGCTTTCTTT	CASSVLQGSAEAFF
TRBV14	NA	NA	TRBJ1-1	TGTGCCAGCAGCCAGATTTCGACGGACACTGAAGCTTTCTTT	CASSQISTDTEAFF
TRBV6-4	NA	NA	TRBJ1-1	TGTGCCAGCAGTGACACGGGAGACTTGGCTTTCTTT	CASSDTGDLAFF
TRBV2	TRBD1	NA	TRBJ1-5	TGTGCCACCCTCAGGGGGCAGGGTTGGCCCCAGCATTTT	CATLRGQGWPQHF
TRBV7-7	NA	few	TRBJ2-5	TGTGCCAGCAGCTTCGCTTTGCTAAGGGACGGCCAAGAGACCCAGTACTTC	CASSFALLRDGQETQYF
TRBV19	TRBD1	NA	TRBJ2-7	TGTGCCAGTAGTAAACGACAGGGGGGTTACGAGCAGTACTTC	CASSKRQGGYEQYF
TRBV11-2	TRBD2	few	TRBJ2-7	TGTGCCAGCAGCTTATCGTCTAGCGGGGGAAGAGGGTACGAGCAGTACTTC	CASSLSSSGGRGYEQYF
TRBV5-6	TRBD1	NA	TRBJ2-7	TGTGCCAGCAGCTTTTGGGACAGGGGCGCGCGAGAAGGCGAGCAGTACTTC	CASSFWDRGAREGEQYF
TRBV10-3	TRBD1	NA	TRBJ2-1	TGTGCCATCGGCGGCAGCACAGGGGATTCTGAGCAGTTCTTC	CAIGGSTGDSEQFF
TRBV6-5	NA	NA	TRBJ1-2	TGTGCCAGCAGTTACGGGGACTCTGGCTACACCTTC	CASSYGDSGYTF
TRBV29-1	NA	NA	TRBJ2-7	TGCAGCGTTGAAACTGGCGGCTACGAGCAGTACTTC	CSVETGGYEQYF